A selection of T cell receptor beta chains follows, all from one sample in a study of T cell changes during pregnancy in multiple sclerosis. Profiling relied on immunoSEQ multiplex PCR, and the TCRdb table lists in-frame clones only, not all of them. This table holds about 35,000 clones, under 95% found once. Sequencing was performed on peripheral blood, taken in the third trimester of pregnancy. The receptors here all came from a female donor in good health, enrolled as a control in a pregnancy study. The CDR3 runs from the conserved cysteine through the conserved F or W. The D gene is left open where the match is weak. Clone size is given for some rows only: seen once, a few or many times, or a class if the clone is expanded.

v_gene	abundance	d_gene	j_gene	CDR3aa	CDR3nt
TRBV29-1	.	TRBD2	TRBJ2-1	CSVGYSWGTSAYNEQFF	TGCAGCGTTGGGTATTCGTGGGGGACTAGCGCTTACAATGAGCAGTTCTTC
TRBV9	.	.	TRBJ1-2	CASSGRDMLTKNYGYTF	TGTGCCAGCAGCGGCCGGGACATGTTAACGAAGAACTATGGCTACACCTTC
TRBV11-2	.	.	TRBJ1-6	CASSLDRRGYNSPLHF	TGTGCCAGCAGCTTAGATCGGCGGGGATATAATTCACCCCTCCACTTT
TRBV6-1	.	TRBD1	TRBJ2-5	CASKRATGGQETQYF	TGTGCCAGTAAAAGGGCGACAGGGGGCCAGGAGACCCAGTACTTC
TRBV4-1	.	.	TRBJ2-1	CASSQDGGFYNEQFF	TGCGCCAGCAGCCAAGATGGGGGGTTCTACAATGAGCAGTTCTTC
TRBV13	.	TRBD1	TRBJ2-3	CASSFRQGPDTQYF	TGTGCCAGCAGCTTTCGACAGGGCCCAGATACGCAGTATTTT
TRBV4-1	.	.	TRBJ1-1	CASSAQTGTEAFF	TGCGCCAGCAGCGCCCAGACAGGCACTGAAGCTTTCTTT
TRBV5-4	.	TRBD2	TRBJ2-7	CASSLASGGLYEQYF	TGTGCCAGCAGCTTGGCCAGCGGGGGACTCTACGAGCAGTACTTC
TRBV7-2	.	TRBD1	TRBJ1-1	CASSQQGQGNTEAFF	TGTGCCAGCAGCCAACAGGGACAGGGAAACACTGAAGCTTTCTTT
TRBV5-1	.	.	TRBJ2-1	CASSLRGSPTYNEQFF	TGCGCCAGCAGCTTGCGGGGTAGCCCGACCTACAATGAGCAGTTCTTC
TRBV19	once	TRBD1	TRBJ2-7	CASSARTGSFYEQYF	TGTGCCAGTAGTGCTCGGACAGGGTCGTTCTACGAGCAGTACTTC
TRBV30	.	.	TRBJ1-5	CAWRNSGGQPQHF	TGTGCCTGGAGAAACAGCGGGGGCCAGCCCCAGCATTTT
TRBV5-4	.	.	TRBJ2-7	CASSSPTGGPGYEQYF	TGTGCCAGCAGCTCGCCCACGGGGGGCCCCGGCTACGAGCAGTACTTC
TRBV5-1	.	TRBD2	TRBJ2-2	CASSWGLLTSGINTGELFF	TGCGCCAGCAGTTGGGGGCTCTTGACTAGCGGGATTAACACCGGGGAGCTGTTTTTT
TRBV10-2	.	TRBD1	TRBJ1-1	CASSENRGLLNTEAFF	TGCGCCAGCAGTGAAAACAGGGGGTTGCTGAACACTGAAGCTTTCTTT
TRBV6-5	.	.	TRBJ1-1	CASNGNTEAFF	TGTGCCAGCAACGGGAACACTGAAGCTTTCTTT
TRBV5-4	.	TRBD2	TRBJ2-1	CASSNGLAGGFEQFF	TGTGCCAGCAGCAACGGACTAGCGGGAGGATTTGAGCAGTTCTTC
TRBV6-6	.	TRBD1	TRBJ2-5	CASSHTGQGQETQYF	TGTGCCAGCAGTCACACGGGACAGGGACAAGAGACCCAGTACTTC
TRBV4-2	.	TRBD2	TRBJ2-7	CASSLSGNYEQYF	TGTGCCAGCAGCCTTAGCGGGAACTACGAGCAGTACTTC
TRBV29-1	.	TRBD1	TRBJ1-2	CSVGTGGYGYTF	TGCAGCGTTGGGACAGGGGGCTATGGCTACACCTTC
TRBV4-3	.	TRBD2	TRBJ2-1	CASSQEAALAGLSEQFF	TGCGCCAGCAGCCAAGAGGCCGCACTAGCGGGGTTAAGTGAGCAGTTCTTC
TRBV5-1	.	.	TRBJ1-6	CASSWGQSPPLHF	TGCGCCAGCAGCTGGGGGCAGTCTCCACCCCTCCACTTT
TRBV30	.	TRBD2	TRBJ2-1	CAWSVPAKLAGDPYEQFF	TGTGCCTGGAGTGTACCCGCAAAACTAGCGGGTGATCCTTATGAGCAGTTCTTC
TRBV28	.	.	TRBJ2-1	CASRRYEQFF	TGTGCCAGCAGGCGGTATGAGCAGTTCTTC
TRBV5-1	.	TRBD1	TRBJ2-1	CASSPGQGAYNEQFF	TGCGCCAGCAGCCCGGGACAGGGGGCCTACAATGAGCAGTTCTTC
TRBV21-1	.	.	TRBJ2-7	CASSPRRTSGTLLSEQYF	TGTGCCAGCAGCCCCCGGAGGACTAGCGGGACCCTTTTGAGTGAGCAGTACTTC
TRBV9	.	TRBD1	TRBJ1-4	CASSDGTGVRTNEKLFF	TGTGCCAGCAGCGACGGGACAGGAGTAAGGACTAATGAAAAACTGTTTTTT
TRBV27	.	TRBD1	TRBJ1-2	CASKGTGGFYGYTF	TGTGCCAGCAAAGGGACAGGGGGCTTCTATGGCTACACCTTC
TRBV27	.	TRBD1	TRBJ1-1	CASSLRTGEQTEAFF	TGTGCCAGCAGTTTACGGACAGGGGAACAGACTGAAGCTTTCTTT
TRBV2	.	.	TRBJ2-1	CASSELSSGGDEQFF	TGTGCCAGCAGTGAGCTGAGTAGCGGCGGGGATGAGCAGTTCTTC
TRBV4-2	.	TRBD2	TRBJ2-7	CASSQKTSGGAEQYF	TGTGCCAGCAGCCAAAAAACTAGCGGGGGGGCCGAGCAGTACTTC
TRBV5-1	.	.	TRBJ2-7	CASSRQDSYEQYF	TGCGCCAGCAGTCGACAGGACTCCTACGAGCAGTACTTC
TRBV19	.	.	TRBJ2-7	CASSIVYGTYEQYF	TGTGCCAGTAGTATAGTATACGGTACCTACGAGCAGTACTTC
TRBV11-2	.	TRBD1	TRBJ1-1	CASSLAGGQGGAEAFF	TGTGCCAGCAGCTTAGCGGGGGGACAGGGGGGGGCTGAAGCTTTCTTT
TRBV6-1	once	.	TRBJ1-1	CASSTRGAEAFF	TGTGCCAGCAGCACGCGCGGCGCTGAAGCTTTCTTT
TRBV2	.	TRBD1	TRBJ1-5	CASSEGRALTGIQPQHF	TGTGCCAGCAGTGAAGGGAGGGCCTTGACAGGGATTCAGCCCCAGCATTTT
TRBV30	.	.	TRBJ1-2	CAWSGWRRHF	TGTGCCTGGAGTGGTTGGAGACGCCACTTC
TRBV2	.	TRBD1	TRBJ2-5	CASSEGTGVGQETQYF	TGTGCCAGCAGTGAAGGGACAGGGGTAGGCCAAGAGACCCAGTACTTC
TRBV11-1	.	TRBD2	TRBJ2-1	CASSPSGGDYNEQFF	TGTGCCAGCAGCCCCAGCGGGGGGGATTACAATGAGCAGTTCTTC
TRBV5-1	.	TRBD1	TRBJ2-5	CASSGTGTGQETQYF	TGCGCCAGCAGCGGGACCGGGACAGGGCAAGAGACCCAGTACTTC
TRBV2	few	TRBD1	TRBJ1-5	CASSWTGDQPQHF	TGTGCCAGCAGCTGGACAGGGGATCAGCCCCAGCATTTT
TRBV28	.	.	TRBJ2-7	CASSLMGGSYEQYF	TGTGCCAGCAGTTTGATGGGGGGTTCCTACGAGCAGTACTTC
TRBV5-4	.	TRBD1	TRBJ1-4	CASSLGTGALRINPYEKLFF	TGTGCCAGCAGCTTAGGGACAGGGGCACTACGCATTAACCCCTATGAAAAACTGTTTTTT
TRBV29-1	.	.	TRBJ2-7	CSVGGGQQSPYEQYF	TGCAGCGTTGGGGGGGGGCAACAGTCCCCCTACGAGCAGTACTTC
TRBV30	few	.	TRBJ1-1	CAWSVLGLSNTEAFF	TGTGCCTGGAGTGTCTTAGGACTCTCGAACACTGAAGCTTTCTTT
TRBV11-2	.	TRBD1	TRBJ2-2	CASSLRSGQGATGELFF	TGTGCCAGCAGCTTAAGATCGGGACAGGGGGCCACCGGGGAGCTGTTTTTT